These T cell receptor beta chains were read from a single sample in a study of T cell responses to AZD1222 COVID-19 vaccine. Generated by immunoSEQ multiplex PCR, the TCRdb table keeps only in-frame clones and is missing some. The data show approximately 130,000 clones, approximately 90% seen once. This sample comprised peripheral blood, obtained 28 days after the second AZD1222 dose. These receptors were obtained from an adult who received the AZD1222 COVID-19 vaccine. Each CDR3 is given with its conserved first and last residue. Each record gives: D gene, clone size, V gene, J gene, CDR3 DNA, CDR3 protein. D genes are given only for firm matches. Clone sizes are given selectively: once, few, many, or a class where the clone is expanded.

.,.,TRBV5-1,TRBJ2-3,TGCGCCAGCAGCTTGGGGCAGGGGTTAGATACGCAGTATTTT,CASSLGQGLDTQYF
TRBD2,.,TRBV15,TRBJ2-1,TGTGCCACCAGCAGGCGCAGCGGGATTAGGGATGAGCAGTTCTTC,CATSRRSGIRDEQFF
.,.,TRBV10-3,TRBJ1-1,TGTGCCATCGCTTCCGGGACATCCCCCGGATACACTGAAGCTTTCTTT,CAIASGTSPGYTEAFF
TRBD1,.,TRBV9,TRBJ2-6,TGTGCCAGCAGCCCTTGGACAGGAATCTCTGGGGCCAACGTCCTGACTTTC,CASSPWTGISGANVLTF
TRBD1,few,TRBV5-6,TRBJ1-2,TGTGCCAGCAGCGGACAGGGAACCTATGGCTACACCTTC,CASSGQGTYGYTF
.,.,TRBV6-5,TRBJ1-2,TGTGCCAGCAGGACAGCTAACTATGGCTACACCTTC,CASRTANYGYTF
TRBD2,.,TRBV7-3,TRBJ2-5,TGTGCCAGCAGCTTATTGTCTGGGGGGGTGAAGTACTTC,CASSLLSGGVKYF
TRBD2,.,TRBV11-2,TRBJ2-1,TGTGCCAGCAGCTTAGACGGTGGTGGTAGCGGGATTATCGATGAGCAGTTCTTC,CASSLDGGGSGIIDEQFF
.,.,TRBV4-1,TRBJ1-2,TGCGCCAGCAGCCAAGTCCAGGGTCACTATGGCTACACCTTC,CASSQVQGHYGYTF
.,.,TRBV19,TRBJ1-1,TGTGCCCCAAAACCCTCTGGGGGCGTGGTGGGCAACACTGAAGCTTTCTTT,CAPKPSGGVVGNTEAFF
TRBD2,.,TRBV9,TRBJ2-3,TGTGCCAGCAGCCCACTAGCGGGGGTCACAGATACGCAGTATTTT,CASSPLAGVTDTQYF
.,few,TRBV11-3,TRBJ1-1,TGTGCCAGCAGCTTAGATCAACAGGACACTGAAGCTTTCTTT,CASSLDQQDTEAFF
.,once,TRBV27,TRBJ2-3,TGTGCCAGCAGTTTTACCTTGCGGGATACGCAGTATTTT,CASSFTLRDTQYF
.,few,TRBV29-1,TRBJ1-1,TGCAGCGTTCATGGCGGGGGAGGCACTGAAGCTTTCTTT,CSVHGGGGTEAFF
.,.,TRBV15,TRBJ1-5,TGTGCCACCAGCAGTAGTATCTATCAGCCCCAGCATTTT,CATSSSIYQPQHF
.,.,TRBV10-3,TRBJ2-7,TGTGCCATCAGTGAAGGGACCTACGAGCAGTACTTC,CAISEGTYEQYF
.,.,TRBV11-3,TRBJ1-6,TGTGCCAGCAGCTTAGATGGTAATTCACCCCTCCACTTT,CASSLDGNSPLHF
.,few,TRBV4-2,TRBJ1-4,TGTGCCAGCAGCCAGACCTTAGCGACCTCAACTAATGAAAAACTGTTTTTT,CASSQTLATSTNEKLFF
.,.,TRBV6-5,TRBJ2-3,TGTGCCAGCAGTTTCCCGGGACCAACAGATACGCAGTATTTT,CASSFPGPTDTQYF
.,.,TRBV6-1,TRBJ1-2,TGTGCCAGCAGTGAATGGGCCCTGGGAGGGGGAAACTATGGCTACACCTTC,CASSEWALGGGNYGYTF
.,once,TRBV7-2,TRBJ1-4,TGTGCCAGCAGCTTAGCCACTTCCGGAAAACTGTTTTTT,CASSLATSGKLFF
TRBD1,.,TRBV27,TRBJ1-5,TGTGCCAGCAGTTCCGGGACAGGGCATCAGCCCCAGCATTTT,CASSSGTGHQPQHF
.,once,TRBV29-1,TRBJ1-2,TGCAGCGTTGGGACCAGAAACTATGGCTACACCTTC,CSVGTRNYGYTF
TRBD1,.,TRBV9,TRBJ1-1,TGTGCCAGCAGCGGGACAGGGTACACTGAAGCTTTCTTT,CASSGTGYTEAFF
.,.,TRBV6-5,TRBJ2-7,TGTGCCAGCAGTTACTCGAGCGATCCCCTGTACGAGCAGTACTTC,CASSYSSDPLYEQYF
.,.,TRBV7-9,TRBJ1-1,TGTGCCAGCAGCTTAGGGCTAGGGGCAGGGATCAACACTGAAGCTTTCTTT,CASSLGLGAGINTEAFF
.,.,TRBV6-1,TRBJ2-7,TGTGCCAGCAGTGAAGCGCTTCGTGTAGGGGATAGGCCCTACGAGCAGTACTTC,CASSEALRVGDRPYEQYF
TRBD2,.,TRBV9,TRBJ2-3,TGTGCCAGCAGCACCACTAGCGGCACAGATACGCAGTATTTT,CASSTTSGTDTQYF
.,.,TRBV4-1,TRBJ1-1,TGCGCCAGCAGCCAAGAAGTAGGGACGAACACTGAAGCTTTCTTT,CASSQEVGTNTEAFF